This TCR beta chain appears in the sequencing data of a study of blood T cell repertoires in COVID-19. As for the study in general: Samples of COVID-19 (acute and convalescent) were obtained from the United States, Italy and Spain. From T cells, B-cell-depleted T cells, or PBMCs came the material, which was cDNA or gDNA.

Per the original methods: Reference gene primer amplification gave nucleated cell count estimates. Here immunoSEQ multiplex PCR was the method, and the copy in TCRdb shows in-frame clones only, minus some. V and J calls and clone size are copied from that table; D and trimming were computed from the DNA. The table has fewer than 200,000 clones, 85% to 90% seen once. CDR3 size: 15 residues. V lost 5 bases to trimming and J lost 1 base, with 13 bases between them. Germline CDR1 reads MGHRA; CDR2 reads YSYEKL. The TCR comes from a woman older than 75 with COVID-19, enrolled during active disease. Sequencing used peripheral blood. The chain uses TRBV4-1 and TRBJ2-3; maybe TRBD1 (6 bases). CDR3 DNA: TGCGCCAGCAGCAGGGGGAGAGGGGGCACAGATACGCAGTATTTT. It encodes CASSRGRGGTDTQYF.